This entry lists 15 T cell receptor beta chains sequenced from one sample in a study of fetal regulatory T cell absence and autoimmunity. This table comes from immunoSEQ multiplex PCR, and its TCRdb copy is limited to in-frame clones, with some not included. The sample holds around 45,000 clones, about four fifths seen once. Specimen: cord blood. The receptors derive from a newborn boy with IPEX syndrome.

The CDR3 reads CASSQDPGLAYEQYF. CDR3 DNA: TGCGCCAGCAGCCAAGATCCGGGACTAGCCTACGAGCAGTACTTC. This chain uses TRBV4-1 with TRBJ2-7; the match to TRBD2 covers 8 bases. With 0 bases clipped from V and 2 bases from J, the junction kept 3 bases outside the gene matches. Germline V gives CDR1 MGHRA, CDR2 YSYEKL. There are 15 residues in the CDR3.

The chain recombines TRBV6-5 with TRBJ1-1; D call uncertain. The CDR3 totals 13 residues. Between the trimmed V and J ends, which lost 0 bases and 6 bases, there was a span of 8 bases. Germline values: CDR1 MNHEY, CDR2 SVGAGI. The CDR3 DNA is TGTGCCAGCAGTTACTCTGTGGCGGCTGAAGCTTTCTTT. Translated, it gives CASSYSVAAEAFF.

The V gene is TRBV28, the J gene TRBJ2-3; D unclear. The CDR3 is made up of 13 amino acids. The germline V gene has CDR1 MDHEN and CDR2 SYDVKM. V was clipped by 5 bases and J by 3 bases, with 9 bases between them. The CDR3 region is CASSKLGTDTQYF. The DNA for the CDR3 is TGTGCCAGCAGTAAACTGGGAACAGATACGCAGTATTTT.

The chain couples TRBV7-2 to TRBJ1-5, with TRBD1 as a possible D gene (6 bases). The length of the CDR3 is 13 residues. V lost 5 bases to trimming and J lost 7 bases, with 12 bases between them. The germline V gene encodes CDR1 SGHTA and CDR2 FQGNSA. DNA for the CDR3: TGTGCCAGCAGCCGCAGGGGCGGGCAGCCCCAGCATTTT. It codes for CASSRRGGQPQHF.

This rearrangement joins TRBV2 to TRBJ2-5, with TRBD2 matching 11 bases. Per germline, CDR1 SNHLY and CDR2 FYNNEI. Trimming cost V 3 bases and J 6 bases; bases outside gene matches: 9. This CDR3 is 16 amino acids long. This CDR3 is CASSDGLAGGEKTQYF. CDR3 DNA: TGTGCCAGCAGTGATGGGCTAGCGGGGGGTGAGAAGACCCAGTACTTC.

This chain connects TRBV11-3 to TRBJ2-7; D gene uncertain. This CDR3 has 12 amino acids. Trimming removed 6 bases from V and 4 bases from J, with 10 bases in between. Germline lookup yields CDR1 SGHNT and CDR2 YENEEA. The CDR3 loop is CASSSGGYEQYF. DNA of the CDR3: TGTGCCAGCAGTTCAGGCGGTTACGAGCAGTACTTC.

The chain uses TRBV30 and TRBJ2-5; D is perhaps TRBD1 (6 bases). This CDR3 comprises 12 residues. V lost 2 bases to trimming and J lost 3 bases, with 7 bases between them. CDR1 and CDR2 (germline): GTSNPN, SVGIG (reference sequence). In DNA, the CDR3 is TGTGCCTGGAGTAACAGGGAAGAGACCCAGTACTTC. Encoded protein: CAWSNREETQYF.

This clone turned up a few times. This CDR3 reads CASSSSGTYEQYF. CDR3 sequence (DNA): TGCGCCAGCAGCTCCTCCGGGACCTACGAGCAGTACTTC. This sequence joins TRBV5-1 and TRBJ2-7; TRBD2 is a possible D gene (5 bases). V was clipped by 3 bases and J by 2 bases, with 9 bases between them. This CDR3 has 13 residues. Germline CDR1 is SGHRS and CDR2 is YFSETQ.

J is TRBJ2-1 and V is TRBV5-6; 9 nucleotides agree with TRBD2. V lost 0 bases to trimming and J lost 12 bases; unmatched junction nucleotides: 13. Germline assignment: CDR1 SGHDT and CDR2 YYEEEE. CDR3 length: 16 residues. For the CDR3, the DNA is TGTGCCAGCAGCTTGGCGGGGACTAGCTTCCCCCCCGGGCAGTTCTTC. It codes for CASSLAGTSFPPGQFF.

The chain links TRBV19 to TRBJ2-2, with TRBD2 matching 7 bases. Germline CDR1 and CDR2: LNHDA and SQIVND (reference sequence). V gave up 5 bases and J gave up 6 bases; unmatched junction bases: 9. The CDR3 runs to 15 residues. CDR3 residues: CASSPSGVLPGELFF. As DNA, the CDR3 is TGTGCCAGTAGTCCGAGCGGGGTCCTCCCCGGGGAGCTGTTTTTT. Drawing the rest from reference TRBV19 and TRBJ2-2, the complete variable domain is DGGITQSPKYLFRKEGQNVTLSCEQNLNHDAMYWYRQDPGQGLRLIYYSQIVNDFQKGDIAEGYSVSREKKESFPLTVTSAQKNPTAFYLCASSPSGVLPGELFFGEGSRLTVL.

This chain uses TRBV5-1 with TRBJ2-1; the D gene is possibly TRBD1 (5 bases). The germline gives CDR1 SGHRS, CDR2 YFSETQ. V lost 3 bases and J 7 bases, leaving 14 bases between the germline ends. The CDR3 is 14 amino acids. In DNA form, the CDR3 reads TGCGCCAGCAGCTATATACAGGATATGAATGAGCAGTTCTTC. Protein product: CASSYIQDMNEQFF.

The chain carries TRBV6-5 and TRBJ2-2; D ambiguous. This CDR3 has 15 amino acids. Trimming shortened V by 0 bases and J by 1 base, and 6 bases separated the two germline ends. Per the germline V gene, CDR1 is MNHEY and CDR2 is SVGAGI. The CDR3 spells CASSYSLGNTGELFF. The CDR3 nucleotides are TGTGCCAGCAGTTACTCGCTAGGGAACACCGGGGAGCTGTTTTTT.

This clone was observed once. V and J are TRBV11-3 and TRBJ2-5; a possible D gene is TRBD2 (5 bases). CDR3 length: 17 residues. The V end lost 3 bases, the J end lost 5 bases, and 22 bases lay between the germline ends. Per germline, CDR1 SGHNT and CDR2 YENEEA. The CDR3 here is CASSFISSGIPQETQYF. The CDR3 DNA is TGTGCCAGCAGCTTCATATCGTCGGGGATACCCCAGGAGACCCAGTACTTC.

CDR3 residues: CASSWGQPYEQYF. The CDR3 DNA reads as TGCGCCAGCAGCTGGGGACAGCCCTACGAGCAGTACTTC. The chain joins TRBV5-1 to TRBJ2-7; 7 nucleotides agree with TRBD1. V lost 3 bases and J lost 2; bases outside the gene matches: 2. Germline values: CDR1 SGHRS, CDR2 YFSETQ. The CDR3 loop spans 13 amino acids.

V is TRBV11-2 and J is TRBJ2-3, with D possibly being TRBD2 (5 bases). This CDR3 has 14 amino acids. The germline CDR1 and CDR2 sequences are SGHAT and FQNNGV. Between the trimmed V and J ends, which lost 2 bases and 5 bases, there was a span of 11 bases. The DNA for the CDR3 is TGTGCCAGCAGCTTAAGTGGGAGTAAAGATACGCAGTATTTT. It codes for CASSLSGSKDTQYF.